This entry is about one T cell receptor (beta chain). Germline CDR1 reads SGHVS; CDR2 reads FNYEAQ. V was pared by 2 bases and J by 0 bases, with 3 bases of the junction left unmatched. CDR3 length: 16 residues. The source of the sample is a study of control samples from healthy donors and cancer patients. The protocol was immunoSEQ multiplex PCR, while the TCRdb copy is restricted to in-frame clones and leaves out a portion. The sample records about 250,000 clones, over 70% being singletons. The TCR originated in a woman aged 55 to 70 with lung cancer. The chain links TRBV7-6 to TRBJ2-2, with TRBD1 identical over 7 bases. The specimen sequenced was PBMCs. Here the CDR3 reads CASSLRGPSNTGELFF. The DNA for the CDR3 is TGTGCCAGCAGCTTAAGGGGGCCTTCGAACACCGGGGAGCTGTTTTTT.